These T cell receptor beta chains were read from a single sample in a study of blood T cell repertoires in COVID-19. Only in-frame clones appear in the TCRdb table, and some are missing; sequencing was by immunoSEQ multiplex PCR. This table holds approximately 170,000 clones, 75% to 90% found once. Specimen: PBMCs or T cells enriched from blood (not recorded which). The receptors here all came from a woman between 18 and 30 years old who had recovered from COVID-19. The CDR3 runs from the conserved cysteine through the conserved F or W. The D gene is left open where the match is weak. Clone size, where shown, is once, few, many, or a class for clones that have expanded.

D	V	J	size	CDR3	DNA
NA	TRBV7-9	TRBJ1-3	NA	CASSLGLGPVNSGNTIYF	TGTGCCAGCAGCTTAGGGTTGGGCCCAGTGAACTCTGGAAACACCATATATTTT
NA	TRBV6-5	TRBJ2-3	NA	CASRPLTGVLDTQYF	TGTGCCAGCAGACCCCTGACAGGAGTATTAGATACGCAGTATTTT
NA	TRBV27	TRBJ2-5	NA	CASSPRGGTQYF	TGTGCCAGCAGTCCAAGAGGGGGGACCCAGTACTTC
TRBD1	TRBV28	TRBJ2-7	NA	CASSLIGGKFNEQYF	TGTGCCAGCAGTTTGATAGGGGGCAAGTTCAACGAGCAGTACTTC
NA	TRBV4-3	TRBJ2-1	NA	CASSTVSSYNEQFF	TGCGCCAGCAGCACGGTGAGCTCCTACAATGAGCAGTTCTTC
TRBD2	TRBV3-1/TRBV3-2	TRBJ2-5	NA	CASSLAGGDEETQYF	TGTGCCAGCAGTCTAGCGGGAGGGGATGAAGAGACCCAGTACTTC
NA	TRBV2	TRBJ1-6	NA	CASSPGGIRVPLHF	TGTGCCAGCAGTCCGGGGGGTATCCGGGTACCCCTCCACTTT
NA	TRBV7-9	TRBJ1-4	NA	CASGVSGRGNEKLFF	TGTGCCAGCGGGGTATCTGGGAGGGGTAATGAAAAACTGTTTTTT
TRBD1	TRBV28	TRBJ2-1	NA	CASSATGVGEQFF	TGTGCCAGCAGTGCGACAGGGGTGGGTGAGCAGTTCTTC
NA	TRBV6-5	TRBJ2-7	once	CASTHGWGGSYEQYF	TGTGCCAGCACCCACGGTTGGGGCGGATCCTACGAGCAGTACTTC
TRBD2	TRBV27	TRBJ2-7	NA	CASSYLAGAYEQYF	TGTGCCAGCAGTTATCTAGCGGGGGCATACGAGCAGTACTTC
TRBD2	TRBV7-9	TRBJ2-7	NA	CASSQTLGLAGGEQYF	TGTGCCAGCAGCCAGACACTGGGACTAGCGGGAGGCGAGCAGTACTTC
NA	TRBV27	TRBJ2-7	NA	CASSPPRGRNEQYF	TGTGCCAGCAGTCCTCCTCGCGGTAGGAACGAGCAGTACTTC
TRBD2	TRBV11-2	TRBJ2-2	NA	CASRLAGGGELFF	TGTGCCAGCAGACTGGCGGGAGGCGGGGAGCTGTTTTTT
TRBD1	TRBV18	TRBJ2-2	NA	CASSRQGVAPAGELFF	TGTGCCAGCTCCCGACAGGGGGTCGCCCCCGCCGGGGAGCTGTTTTTT
TRBD2	TRBV24-1	TRBJ2-1	NA	CATSDWTSGTNEQFF	TGTGCCACCAGTGATTGGACTAGCGGGACGAATGAGCAGTTCTTC